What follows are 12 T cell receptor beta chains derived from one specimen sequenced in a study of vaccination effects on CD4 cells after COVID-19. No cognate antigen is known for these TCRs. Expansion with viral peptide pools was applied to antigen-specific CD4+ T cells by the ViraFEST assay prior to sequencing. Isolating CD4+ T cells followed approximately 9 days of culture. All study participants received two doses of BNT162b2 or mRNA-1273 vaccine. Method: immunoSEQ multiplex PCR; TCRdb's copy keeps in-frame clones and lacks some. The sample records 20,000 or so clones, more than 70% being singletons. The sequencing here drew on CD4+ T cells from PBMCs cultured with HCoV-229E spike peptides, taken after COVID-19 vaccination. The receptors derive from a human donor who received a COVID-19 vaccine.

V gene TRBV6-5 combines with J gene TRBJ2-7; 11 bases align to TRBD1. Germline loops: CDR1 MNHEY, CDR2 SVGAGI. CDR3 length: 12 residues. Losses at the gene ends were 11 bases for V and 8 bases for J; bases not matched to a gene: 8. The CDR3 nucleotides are TGTGCCTCCGGGACAGGGGGTACGCAGCAGTACTTC. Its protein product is CASGTGGTQQYF.

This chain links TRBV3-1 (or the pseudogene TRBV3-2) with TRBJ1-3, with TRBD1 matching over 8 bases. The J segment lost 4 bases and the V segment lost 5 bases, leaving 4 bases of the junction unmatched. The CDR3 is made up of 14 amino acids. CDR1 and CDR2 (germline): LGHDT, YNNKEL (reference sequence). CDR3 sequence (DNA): TGTGCCAGCAGCTCCAGACAGGGGGGAAACACCATATATTTT. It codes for CASSSRQGGNTIYF.

CDR3 region: CASSVIFDSEQFF. CDR3 in DNA: TGTGCCAGCAGCGTAATCTTCGACAGTGAGCAGTTCTTC. The chain carries TRBV9 and TRBJ2-1; D might be TRBD1 (5 bases). The V end lost 1 base, the J end lost 9 bases, and 11 bases lay between the germline ends. The germline V gene encodes CDR1 SGDLS and CDR2 YYNGEE. The CDR3 spans 13 residues.

The CDR3 nucleotides read TGTGCCATACCCGGTGGGACTTCTGCCTACAATGAGCAGTTCTTC. Protein product: CAIPGGTSAYNEQFF. The chain links TRBV2 to TRBJ2-1, with D maybe TRBD2 (6 bases). The CDR3 has 15 amino acids. Germline V gene sequence: CDR1 SNHLY, CDR2 FYNNEI. Trimming stripped 10 bases from V and 2 bases from J, with 18 bases between.

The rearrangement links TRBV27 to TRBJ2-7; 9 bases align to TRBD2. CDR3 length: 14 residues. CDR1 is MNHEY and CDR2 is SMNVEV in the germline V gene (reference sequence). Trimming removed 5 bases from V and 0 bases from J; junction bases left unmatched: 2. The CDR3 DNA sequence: TGTGCCAGCAGTCCTAGCGGGGCCTCCTACGAGCAGTACTTC. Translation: CASSPSGASYEQYF.

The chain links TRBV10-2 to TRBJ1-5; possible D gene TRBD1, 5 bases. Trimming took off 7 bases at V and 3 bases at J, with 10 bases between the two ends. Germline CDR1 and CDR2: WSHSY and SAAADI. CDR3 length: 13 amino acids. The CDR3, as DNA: TGCGCCAGCACCGGGGACCTCAATCAGCCCCAGCATTTT. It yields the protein CASTGDLNQPQHF.

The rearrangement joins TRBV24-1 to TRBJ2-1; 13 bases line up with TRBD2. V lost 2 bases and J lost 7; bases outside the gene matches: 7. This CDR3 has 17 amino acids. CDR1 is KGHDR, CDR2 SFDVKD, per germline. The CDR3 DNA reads TGTGCCACCAGTGATTCGACACTAGCGGGAGGGACGAATGAGCAGTTCTTC. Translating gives CATSDSTLAGGTNEQFF.

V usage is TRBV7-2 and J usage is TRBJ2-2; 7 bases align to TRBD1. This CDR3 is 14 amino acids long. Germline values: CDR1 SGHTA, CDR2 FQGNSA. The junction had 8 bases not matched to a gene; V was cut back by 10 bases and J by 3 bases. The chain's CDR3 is CATHRGRYTGELFF. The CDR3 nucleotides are TGTGCCACCCACAGGGGACGGTACACCGGGGAGCTGTTTTTT.

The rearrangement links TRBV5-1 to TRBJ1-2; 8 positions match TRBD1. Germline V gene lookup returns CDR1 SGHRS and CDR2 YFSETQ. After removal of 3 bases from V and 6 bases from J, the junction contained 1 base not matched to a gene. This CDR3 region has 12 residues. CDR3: CASSSGQDGYTF. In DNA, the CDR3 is TGCGCCAGCAGCTCGGGACAGGATGGCTACACCTTC. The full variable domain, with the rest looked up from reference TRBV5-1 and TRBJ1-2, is KAGVTQTPRYLIKTRGQQVTLSCSPISGHRSVSWYQQTPGQGLQFLFEYFSETQRNKGNFPGRFSGRQFSNSRSEMNVSTLELGDSALYLCASSSGQDGYTFGSGTRLTVV.

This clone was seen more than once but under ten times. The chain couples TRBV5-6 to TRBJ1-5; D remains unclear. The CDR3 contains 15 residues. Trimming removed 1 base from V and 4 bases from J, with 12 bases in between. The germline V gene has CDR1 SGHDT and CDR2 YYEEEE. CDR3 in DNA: TGTGCCAGCAGCTTGTCTTTGTCAGGTAATCAGCCCCAGCATTTT. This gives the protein CASSLSLSGNQPQHF.

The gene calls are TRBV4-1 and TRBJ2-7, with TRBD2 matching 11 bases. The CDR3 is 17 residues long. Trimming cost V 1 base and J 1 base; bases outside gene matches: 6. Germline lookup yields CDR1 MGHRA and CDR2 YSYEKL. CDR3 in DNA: TGCGCCAGCAGCCAAGGAACTAGCGGGAGCGCGTCCTACGAGCAGTACTTC. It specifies CASSQGTSGSASYEQYF.

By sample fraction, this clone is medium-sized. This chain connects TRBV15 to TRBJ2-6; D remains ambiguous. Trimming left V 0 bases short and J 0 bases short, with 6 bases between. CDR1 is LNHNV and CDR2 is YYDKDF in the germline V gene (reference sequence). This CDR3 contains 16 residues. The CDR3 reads CATSRDTDSGANVLTF. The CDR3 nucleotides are TGTGCCACCAGCAGAGATACAGACTCTGGGGCCAACGTCCTGACTTTC.